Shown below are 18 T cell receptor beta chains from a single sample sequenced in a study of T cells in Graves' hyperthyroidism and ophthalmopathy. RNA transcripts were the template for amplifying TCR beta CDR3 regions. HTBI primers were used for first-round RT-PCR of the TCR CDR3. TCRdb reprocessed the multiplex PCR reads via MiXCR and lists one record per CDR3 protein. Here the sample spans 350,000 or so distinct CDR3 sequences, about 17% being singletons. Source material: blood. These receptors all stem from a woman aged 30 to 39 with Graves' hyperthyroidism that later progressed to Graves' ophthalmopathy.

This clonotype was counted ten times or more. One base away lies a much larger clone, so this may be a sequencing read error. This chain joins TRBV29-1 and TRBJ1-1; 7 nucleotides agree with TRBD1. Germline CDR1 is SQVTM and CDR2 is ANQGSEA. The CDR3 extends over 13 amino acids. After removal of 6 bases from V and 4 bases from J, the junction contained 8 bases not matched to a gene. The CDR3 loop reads CSVAQGYSTEAFF. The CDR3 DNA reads TGCAGCGTAGCACAGGGGTATAGCACTGAAGCTTTCTTT.

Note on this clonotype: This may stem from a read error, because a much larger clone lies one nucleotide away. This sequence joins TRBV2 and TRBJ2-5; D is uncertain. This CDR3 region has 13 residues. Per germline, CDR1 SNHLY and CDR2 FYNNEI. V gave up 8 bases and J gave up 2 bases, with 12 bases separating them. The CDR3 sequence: CASGPPVQETQYF. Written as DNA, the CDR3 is TGTGCCAGCGGACCACCAGTACAAGAGACCCAGTACTTC. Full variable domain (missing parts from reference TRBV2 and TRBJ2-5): EPEVTQTPSHQVTQMGQEVILRCVPISNHLYFYWYRQILGQKVEFLVSFYNNEISEKSEIFDDQFSVERPDGSNFTLKIRSTKLEDSAMYFCASGPPVQETQYFGPGTRLLVL.

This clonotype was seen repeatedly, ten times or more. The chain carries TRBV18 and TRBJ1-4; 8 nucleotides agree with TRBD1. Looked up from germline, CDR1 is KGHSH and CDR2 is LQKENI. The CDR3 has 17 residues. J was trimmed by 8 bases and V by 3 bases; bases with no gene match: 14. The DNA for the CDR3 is TGTGCCAGCTCACCTTTCCGCGGAACAGGGGGGAGAGAAAAACTGTTTTTT. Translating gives CASSPFRGTGGREKLFF. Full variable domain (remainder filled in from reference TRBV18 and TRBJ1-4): NAGVMQNPRHLVRRRGQEARLRCSPMKGHSHVYWYRQLPEEGLKFMVYLQKENIIDESGMPKERFSAEFPKEGPSILRIQQVVRGDSAAYFCASSPFRGTGGREKLFFGSGTQLSVL.

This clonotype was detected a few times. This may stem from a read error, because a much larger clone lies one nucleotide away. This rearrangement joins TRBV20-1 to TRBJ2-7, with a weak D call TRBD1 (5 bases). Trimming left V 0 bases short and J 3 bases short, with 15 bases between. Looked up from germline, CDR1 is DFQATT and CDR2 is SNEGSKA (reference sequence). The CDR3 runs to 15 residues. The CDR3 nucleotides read TGCAGTGCTAGAGACGGCGCAGGGATCGACTACGAGCAGTACTTC. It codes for CSARDGAGIDYEQYF.

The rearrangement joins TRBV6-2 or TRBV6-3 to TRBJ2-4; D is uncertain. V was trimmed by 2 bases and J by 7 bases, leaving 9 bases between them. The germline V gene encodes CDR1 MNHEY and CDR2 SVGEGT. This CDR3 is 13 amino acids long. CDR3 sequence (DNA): TGTGCCAGCAGTTACGGCCCACGGAACATTCAGTACTTC. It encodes CASSYGPRNIQYF.

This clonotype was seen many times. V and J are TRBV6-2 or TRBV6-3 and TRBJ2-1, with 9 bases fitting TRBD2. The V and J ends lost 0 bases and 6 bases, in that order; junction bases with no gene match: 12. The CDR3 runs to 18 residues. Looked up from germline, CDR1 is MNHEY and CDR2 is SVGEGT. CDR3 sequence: CASSYSGSSGEFSNEQFF. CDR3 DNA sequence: TGTGCCAGCAGTTACTCGGGGTCTAGCGGGGAGTTCTCCAATGAGCAGTTCTTC.

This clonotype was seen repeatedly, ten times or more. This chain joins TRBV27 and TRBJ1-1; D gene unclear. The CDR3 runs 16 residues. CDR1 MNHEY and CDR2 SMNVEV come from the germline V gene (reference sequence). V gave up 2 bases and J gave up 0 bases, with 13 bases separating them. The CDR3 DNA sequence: TGTGCCAGCAGTTTAGAACCCCGGACCATGAACACTGAAGCTTTCTTT. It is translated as CASSLEPRTMNTEAFF.

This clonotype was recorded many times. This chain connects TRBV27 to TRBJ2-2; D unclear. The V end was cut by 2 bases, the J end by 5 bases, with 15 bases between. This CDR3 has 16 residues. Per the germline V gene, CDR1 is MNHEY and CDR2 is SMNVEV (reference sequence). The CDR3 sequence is CASSLGVYFRTGELFF. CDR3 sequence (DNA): TGTGCCAGCAGTTTAGGGGTGTATTTTCGTACCGGGGAGCTGTTTTTT.

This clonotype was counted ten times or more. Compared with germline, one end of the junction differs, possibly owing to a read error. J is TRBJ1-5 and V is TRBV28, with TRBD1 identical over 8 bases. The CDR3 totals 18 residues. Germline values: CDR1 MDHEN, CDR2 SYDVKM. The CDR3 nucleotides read TGTGCCAACAGTTCAGGACAGGGAGGGTTCATGGACAATCAGCCCCAGCATTTT. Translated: CANSSGQGGFMDNQPQHF.

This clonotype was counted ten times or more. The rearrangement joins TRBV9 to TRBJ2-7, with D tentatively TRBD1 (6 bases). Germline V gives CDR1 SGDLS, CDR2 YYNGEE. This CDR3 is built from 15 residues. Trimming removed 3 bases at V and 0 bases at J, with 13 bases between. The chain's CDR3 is CASSAGHGFSYEQYF. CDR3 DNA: TGTGCCAGCAGCGCGGGACACGGGTTCTCCTACGAGCAGTACTTC.

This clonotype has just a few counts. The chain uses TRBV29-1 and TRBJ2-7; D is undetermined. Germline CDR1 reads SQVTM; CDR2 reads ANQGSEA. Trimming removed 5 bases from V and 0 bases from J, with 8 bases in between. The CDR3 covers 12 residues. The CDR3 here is CSVLGYSYEQYF. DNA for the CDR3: TGCAGCGTTTTGGGCTACTCCTACGAGCAGTACTTC.

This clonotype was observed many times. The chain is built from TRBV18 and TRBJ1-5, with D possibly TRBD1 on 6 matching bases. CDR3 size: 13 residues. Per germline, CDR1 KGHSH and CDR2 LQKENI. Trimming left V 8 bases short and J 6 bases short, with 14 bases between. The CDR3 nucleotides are TGTGCCAGCGCATCAGGGGTATCTCAGCCCCAGCATTTT. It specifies CASASGVSQPQHF.

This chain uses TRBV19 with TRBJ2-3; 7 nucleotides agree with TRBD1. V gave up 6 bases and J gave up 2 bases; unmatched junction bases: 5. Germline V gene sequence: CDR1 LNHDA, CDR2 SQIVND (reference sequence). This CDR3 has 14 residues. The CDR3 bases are TGTGCCAGTAGGACAGGGCGAGACACAGATACGCAGTATTTT. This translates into CASRTGRDTDTQYF.

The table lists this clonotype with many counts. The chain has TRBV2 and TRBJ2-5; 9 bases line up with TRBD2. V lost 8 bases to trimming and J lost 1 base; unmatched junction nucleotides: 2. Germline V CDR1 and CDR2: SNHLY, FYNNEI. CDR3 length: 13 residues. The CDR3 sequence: CASGGGVQETQYF. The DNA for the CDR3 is TGTGCCAGCGGCGGGGGGGTCCAAGAGACCCAGTACTTC. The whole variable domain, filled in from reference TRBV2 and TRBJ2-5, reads EPEVTQTPSHQVTQMGQEVILRCVPISNHLYFYWYRQILGQKVEFLVSFYNNEISEKSEIFDDQFSVERPDGSNFTLKIRSTKLEDSAMYFCASGGGVQETQYFGPGTRLLVL.

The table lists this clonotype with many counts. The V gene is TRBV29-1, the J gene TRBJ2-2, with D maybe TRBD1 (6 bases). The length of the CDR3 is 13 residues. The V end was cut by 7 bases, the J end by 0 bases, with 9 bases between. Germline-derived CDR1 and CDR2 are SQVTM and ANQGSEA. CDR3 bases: TGCAGCGCAAGGACAGCGAACACCGGGGAGCTGTTTTTT. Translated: CSARTANTGELFF.

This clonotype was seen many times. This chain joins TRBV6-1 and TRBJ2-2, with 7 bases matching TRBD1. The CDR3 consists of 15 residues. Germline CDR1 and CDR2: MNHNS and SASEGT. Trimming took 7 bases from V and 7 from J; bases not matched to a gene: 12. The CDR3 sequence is CASNLRQGVVGELFF. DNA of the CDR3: TGTGCCAGCAACTTAAGACAGGGTGTTGTCGGGGAGCTGTTTTTT.

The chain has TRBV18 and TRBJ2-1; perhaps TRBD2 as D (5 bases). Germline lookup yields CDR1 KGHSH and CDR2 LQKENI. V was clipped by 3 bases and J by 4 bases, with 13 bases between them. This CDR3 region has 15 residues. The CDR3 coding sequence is TGTGCCAGCTCACCGATAGCGAATAATTACAATGAGCAGTTCTTC. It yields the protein CASSPIANNYNEQFF. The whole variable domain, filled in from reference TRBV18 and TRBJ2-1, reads NAGVMQNPRHLVRRRGQEARLRCSPMKGHSHVYWYRQLPEEGLKFMVYLQKENIIDESGMPKERFSAEFPKEGPSILRIQQVVRGDSAAYFCASSPIANNYNEQFFGPGTRLTVL.

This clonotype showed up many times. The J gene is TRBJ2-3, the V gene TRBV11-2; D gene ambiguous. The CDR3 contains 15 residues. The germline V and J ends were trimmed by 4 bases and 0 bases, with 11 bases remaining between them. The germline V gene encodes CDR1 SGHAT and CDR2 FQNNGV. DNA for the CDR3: TGTGCCAGCAGCTCCCAAATCAGGAGCACAGATACGCAGTATTTT. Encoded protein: CASSSQIRSTDTQYF.